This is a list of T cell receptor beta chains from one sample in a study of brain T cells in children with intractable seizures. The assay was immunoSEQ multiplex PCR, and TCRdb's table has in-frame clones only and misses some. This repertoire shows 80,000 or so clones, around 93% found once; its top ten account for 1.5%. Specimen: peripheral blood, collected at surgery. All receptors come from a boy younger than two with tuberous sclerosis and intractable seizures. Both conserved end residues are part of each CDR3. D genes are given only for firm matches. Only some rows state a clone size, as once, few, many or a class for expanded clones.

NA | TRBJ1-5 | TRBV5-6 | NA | CASSFKENQPQHF | TGTGCCAGCAGCTTTAAGGAAAATCAGCCCCAGCATTTT
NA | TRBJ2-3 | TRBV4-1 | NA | CASSQPNTDTQYF | TGCGCCAGCAGCCAGCCAAACACAGATACGCAGTATTTT
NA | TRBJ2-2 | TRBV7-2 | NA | CASSLGRDTGELFF | TGTGCCAGCAGCTTAGGGCGGGATACCGGGGAGCTGTTTTTT
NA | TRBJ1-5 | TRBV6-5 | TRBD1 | CASSSDRGREQPQHF | TGTGCCAGCAGTTCGGACAGGGGGCGCGAGCAGCCCCAGCATTTT
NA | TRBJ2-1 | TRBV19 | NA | CASSISWRSSYNEQFF | TGTGCCAGTAGTATTAGCTGGAGGAGCTCCTACAATGAGCAGTTCTTC
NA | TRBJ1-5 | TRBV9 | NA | CASSQDGGRQPQHF | TGTGCCAGCAGCCAGGACGGGGGGAGGCAGCCCCAGCATTTT
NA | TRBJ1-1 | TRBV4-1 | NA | CASSVSGQNTEAFF | TGCGCCAGCAGTGTATCAGGTCAGAACACTGAAGCTTTCTTT
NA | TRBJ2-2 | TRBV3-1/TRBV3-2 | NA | CASSHQSESWNTGELFF | TGTGCCAGCAGCCATCAGTCGGAATCTTGGAACACCGGGGAGCTGTTTTTT
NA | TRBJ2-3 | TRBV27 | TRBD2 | CASSLFGTSGSMPQYF | TGTGCCAGCAGTTTATTCGGGACTAGCGGGAGTATGCCGCAGTATTTT
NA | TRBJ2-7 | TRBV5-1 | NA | CASSFIRSYEQYF | TGCGCCAGCAGCTTTATTAGGTCCTACGAGCAGTACTTC
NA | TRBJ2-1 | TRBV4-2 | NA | CASSTSAASEVWQFF | TGTGCCAGCAGTACTTCCGCGGCTAGCGAGGTGTGGCAGTTCTTC
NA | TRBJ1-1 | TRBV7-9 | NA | CASSFSRDSRAFF | TGTGCCAGCAGCTTCTCCCGTGACAGTCGGGCTTTCTTT
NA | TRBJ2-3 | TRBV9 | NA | CASSVVGRDTQYF | TGTGCCAGCAGCGTAGTAGGGAGAGATACGCAGTATTTT
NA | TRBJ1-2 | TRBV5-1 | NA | CASSLRRGHYGYTF | TGCGCCAGCAGCTTGCGCAGGGGCCACTATGGCTACACCTTC
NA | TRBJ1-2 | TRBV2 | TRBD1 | CASSETGPYGYTF | TGTGCCAGCAGCGAGACAGGGCCCTATGGCTACACCTTC
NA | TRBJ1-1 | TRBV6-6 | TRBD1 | CASSRPTGGTEAFF | TGTGCCAGCAGTAGACCGACAGGGGGCACTGAAGCTTTCTTT
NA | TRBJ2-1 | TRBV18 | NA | CASSPQGLNEQFF | TGTGCCAGCTCACCACAAGGACTCAATGAGCAGTTCTTC
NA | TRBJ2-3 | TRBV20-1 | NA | CSASLTSTDTQYF | TGCAGTGCTAGTCTAACGAGCACAGATACGCAGTATTTT
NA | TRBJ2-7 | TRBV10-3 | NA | CAISEATSSYEQYF | TGTGCCATCAGTGAGGCCACTAGCTCCTACGAGCAGTACTTC
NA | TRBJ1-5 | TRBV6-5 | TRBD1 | CASSHRGGNQPQHF | TGTGCCAGCAGTCACAGGGGCGGGAATCAGCCCCAGCATTTT
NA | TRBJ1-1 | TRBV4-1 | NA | CASSQVRDTYTEAFF | TGCGCCAGCAGCCAAGTGCGGGACACTTACACTGAAGCTTTCTTT
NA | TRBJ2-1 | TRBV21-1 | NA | CASSKSQRGTTSYNEQFF | TGTGCCAGCAGCAAATCGCAACGGGGAACTACCTCCTACAATGAGCAGTTCTTC
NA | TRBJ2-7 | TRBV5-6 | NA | CASSHLARSSYEQYF | TGTGCCAGCAGTCATCTGGCACGGAGCTCCTACGAGCAGTACTTC
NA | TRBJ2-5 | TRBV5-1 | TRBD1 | CASSSGTGGETQYF | TGCGCCAGCAGCTCAGGGACAGGGGGGGAGACCCAGTACTTC
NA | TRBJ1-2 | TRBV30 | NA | CAWSVQAGGYTF | TGTGCCTGGAGTGTACAGGCAGGGGGCTACACCTTC
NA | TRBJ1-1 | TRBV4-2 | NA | CASSQDTGRKSSKAFF | TGTGCCAGCAGCCAAGATACGGGCAGGAAGAGTTCTAAGGCTTTCTTT
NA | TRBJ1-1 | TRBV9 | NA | CASSPSPMETNTEAFF | TGTGCCAGCAGCCCCTCCCCCATGGAGACGAACACTGAAGCTTTCTTT
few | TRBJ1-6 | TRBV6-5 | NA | CASSRRANSPLHF | TGTGCCAGCAGCCGACGGGCGAATTCACCCCTCCACTTT
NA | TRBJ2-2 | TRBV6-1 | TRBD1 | CASSEALPNSPGQGAGELFF | TGTGCCAGCAGTGAAGCATTGCCCAATAGCCCGGGACAGGGGGCCGGGGAGCTGTTTTTT
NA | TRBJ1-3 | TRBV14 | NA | CASSRRTPSGNTIYF | TGTGCCAGCAGCCGCAGAACCCCCTCTGGAAACACCATATATTTT
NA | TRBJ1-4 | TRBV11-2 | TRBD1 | CASSRDRGAEKLFF | TGTGCCAGCAGCCGTGACAGGGGGGCTGAAAAACTGTTTTTT
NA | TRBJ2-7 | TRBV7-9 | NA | CASSFRDPAREQYF | TGTGCCAGCAGCTTCCGGGACCCCGCTAGGGAGCAGTACTTC
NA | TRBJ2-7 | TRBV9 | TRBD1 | CASSGTGGYEQYF | TGTGCCAGCAGCGGGACAGGGGGCTACGAGCAGTACTTC
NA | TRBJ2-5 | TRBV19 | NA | CASSIEGAQETQYF | TGTGCCAGTAGTATAGAGGGGGCTCAAGAGACCCAGTACTTC
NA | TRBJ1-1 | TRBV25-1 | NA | CASSDQSRTEAFF | TGTGCCAGCAGTGATCAGAGTAGGACTGAAGCTTTCTTT
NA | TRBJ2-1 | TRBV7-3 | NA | CASAEPGYNEQFF | TGTGCCAGCGCTGAACCCGGCTACAATGAGCAGTTCTTC
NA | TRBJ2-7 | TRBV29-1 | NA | CSAATGTKRTEQYF | TGCAGCGCAGCGACCGGGACAAAAAGGACCGAGCAGTACTTC
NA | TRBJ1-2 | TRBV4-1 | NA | CASSQDPRVNYGYTF | TGCGCCAGCAGCCAAGATCCCCGGGTTAACTATGGCTACACCTTC
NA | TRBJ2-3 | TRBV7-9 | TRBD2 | CASRPRLANTDTQYF | TGTGCCAGCAGGCCTCGACTAGCGAACACAGATACGCAGTATTTT
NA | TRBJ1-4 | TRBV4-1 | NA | CASSQNIGTPSGEKLFF | TGCGCCAGCAGCCAGAATATCGGGACCCCAAGCGGTGAAAAACTGTTTTTT
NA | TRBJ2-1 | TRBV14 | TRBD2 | CASSDSGGYNEQFF | TGTGCCAGCAGCGATAGCGGGGGTTACAATGAGCAGTTCTTC
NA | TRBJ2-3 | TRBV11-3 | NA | CASSFGGPTDTQYF | TGTGCCAGCAGCTTTGGCGGCCCCACAGATACGCAGTATTTT
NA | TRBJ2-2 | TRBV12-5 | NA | CATSYRASRGTGELFF | TGTGCTACCTCGTATCGGGCTAGCCGGGGGACCGGGGAGCTGTTTTTT
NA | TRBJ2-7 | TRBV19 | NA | CASSPLGGLTNNYEQYF | TGTGCCAGTAGCCCATTGGGGGGGCTCACAAACAACTACGAGCAGTACTTC
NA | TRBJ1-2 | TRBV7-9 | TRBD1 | CASSLAAGQQNYGYTF | TGTGCCAGCAGCTTAGCGGCGGGACAGCAAAACTATGGCTACACCTTC
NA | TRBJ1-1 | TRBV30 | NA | CAWSKGLMNTEAFF | TGTGCCTGGAGTAAGGGCCTAATGAACACTGAAGCTTTCTTT
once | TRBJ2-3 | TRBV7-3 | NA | CASSPGVRDTQYF | TGTGCCAGCAGCCCAGGGGTAAGAGATACGCAGTATTTT
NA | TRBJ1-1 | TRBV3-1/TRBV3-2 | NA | CASSQFGFRLDMNTEAFF | TGTGCCAGCAGCCAATTCGGATTCAGGTTAGACATGAACACTGAAGCTTTCTTT
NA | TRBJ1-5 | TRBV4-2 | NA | CASSGGDDQPQHF | TGTGCCAGCAGCGGAGGGGATGATCAACCCCAGCATTTT
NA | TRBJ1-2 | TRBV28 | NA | CASSFTGGAFYGYTF | TGTGCCAGCAGTTTTACGGGGGGCGCATTCTATGGCTACACCTTC